This TCR beta chain was documented in a study of T cell changes during pregnancy in multiple sclerosis. TCRdb's copy holds only in-frame clones and misses some; the assay was immunoSEQ multiplex PCR. The table includes 60,000 to 90,000 clones, about 91% detected once. Trimming pared 0 bases from V and 5 bases from J, leaving 11 bases between. Per the germline V gene, CDR1 is SGHNT and CDR2 is YYREEE (reference sequence). This CDR3 has 14 amino acids. This clonotype was sampled from a female donor with multiple sclerosis, enrolled in a pregnancy study. The chain combines TRBV5-4 with TRBJ2-5; a weak D match, TRBD2 (7 bases). The sequencing used peripheral blood, collected before pregnancy. Here the CDR3 reads CASSLGGGTETQYF. The CDR3 region has the DNA TGTGCCAGCAGCTTGGGGGGGGGCACGGAGACCCAGTACTTC.